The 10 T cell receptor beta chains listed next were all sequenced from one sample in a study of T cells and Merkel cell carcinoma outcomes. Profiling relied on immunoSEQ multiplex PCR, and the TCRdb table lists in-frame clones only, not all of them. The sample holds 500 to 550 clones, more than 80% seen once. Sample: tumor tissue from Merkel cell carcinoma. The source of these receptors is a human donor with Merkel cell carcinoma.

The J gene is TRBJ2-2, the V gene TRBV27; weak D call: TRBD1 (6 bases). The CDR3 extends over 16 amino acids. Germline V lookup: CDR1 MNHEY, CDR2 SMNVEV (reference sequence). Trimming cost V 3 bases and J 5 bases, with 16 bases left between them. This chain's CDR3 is CASSFRAGVVTGELFF. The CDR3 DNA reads TGTGCCAGCAGTTTTCGGGCAGGGGTCGTAACCGGGGAGCTGTTTTTT.

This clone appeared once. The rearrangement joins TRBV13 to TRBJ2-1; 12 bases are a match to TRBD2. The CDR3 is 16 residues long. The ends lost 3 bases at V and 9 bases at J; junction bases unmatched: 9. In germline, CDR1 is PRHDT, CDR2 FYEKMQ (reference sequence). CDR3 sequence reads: CASSFPSGRVFGEQFF. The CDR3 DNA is TGTGCCAGCAGCTTTCCTAGCGGGAGGGTTTTTGGTGAGCAGTTCTTC.

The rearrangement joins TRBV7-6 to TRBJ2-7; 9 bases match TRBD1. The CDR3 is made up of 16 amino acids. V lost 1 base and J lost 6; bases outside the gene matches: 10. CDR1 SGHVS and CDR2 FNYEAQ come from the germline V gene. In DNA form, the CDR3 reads TGTGCCAGCAGCTTAGTAGAAACAGGGGGCTTCTTCGAGCAGTACTTC. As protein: CASSLVETGGFFEQYF.

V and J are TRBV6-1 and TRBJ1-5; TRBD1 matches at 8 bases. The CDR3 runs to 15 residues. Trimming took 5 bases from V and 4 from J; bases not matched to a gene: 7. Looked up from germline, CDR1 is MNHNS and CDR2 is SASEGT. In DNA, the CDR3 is TGTGCCAGCAGTTCTGGACAGGGTGGGAATCAGCCCCAGCATTTT. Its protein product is CASSSGQGGNQPQHF.

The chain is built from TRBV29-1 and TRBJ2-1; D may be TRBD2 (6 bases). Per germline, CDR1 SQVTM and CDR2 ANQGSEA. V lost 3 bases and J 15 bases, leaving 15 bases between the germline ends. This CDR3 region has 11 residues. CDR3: CSVEHTSFRFF. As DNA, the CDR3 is TGCAGCGTTGAGCATACTAGCTTCCGGTTCTTC.

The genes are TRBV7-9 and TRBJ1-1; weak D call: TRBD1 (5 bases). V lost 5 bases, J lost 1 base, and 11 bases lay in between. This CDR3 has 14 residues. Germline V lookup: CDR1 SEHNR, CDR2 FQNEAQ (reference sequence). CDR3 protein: CASSPGGRNTEAFF. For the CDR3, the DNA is TGTGCCAGCAGCCCCGGGGGTCGGAACACTGAAGCTTTCTTT. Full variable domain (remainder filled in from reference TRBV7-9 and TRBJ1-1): DTGVSQNPRHKITKRGQNVTFRCDPISEHNRLYWYRQTLGQGPEFLTYFQNEAQLEKSRLLSDRFSAERPKGSFSTLEIQRTEQGDSAMYLCASSPGGRNTEAFFGQGTRLTVV.

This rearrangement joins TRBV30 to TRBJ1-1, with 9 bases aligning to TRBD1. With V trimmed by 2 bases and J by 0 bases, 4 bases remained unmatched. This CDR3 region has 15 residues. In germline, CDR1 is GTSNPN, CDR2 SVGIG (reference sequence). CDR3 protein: CAWSPRDRVNTEAFF. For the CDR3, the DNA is TGTGCCTGGAGTCCCCGGGACAGGGTGAACACTGAAGCTTTCTTT.

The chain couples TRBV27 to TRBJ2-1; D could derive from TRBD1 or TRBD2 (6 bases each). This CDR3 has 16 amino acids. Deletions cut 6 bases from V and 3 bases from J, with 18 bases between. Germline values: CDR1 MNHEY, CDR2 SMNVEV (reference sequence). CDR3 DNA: TGTGCCAGCAGACTCGGCGCGGGGACAATCTACAATGAGCAGTTCTTC. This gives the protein CASRLGAGTIYNEQFF.

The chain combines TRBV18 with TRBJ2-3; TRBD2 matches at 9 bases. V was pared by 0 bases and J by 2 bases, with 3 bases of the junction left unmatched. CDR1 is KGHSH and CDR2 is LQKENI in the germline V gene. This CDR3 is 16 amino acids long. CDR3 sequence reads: CASSPPLAGLTDTQYF. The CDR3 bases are TGTGCCAGCTCACCACCACTAGCGGGCCTCACAGATACGCAGTATTTT.

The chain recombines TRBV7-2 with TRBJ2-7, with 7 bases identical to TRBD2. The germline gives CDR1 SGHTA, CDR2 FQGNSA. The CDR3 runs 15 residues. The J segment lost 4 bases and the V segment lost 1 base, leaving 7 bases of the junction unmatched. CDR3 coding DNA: TGTGCCAGCAGCTTAGACGGGACTAACCCTTACGAGCAGTACTTC. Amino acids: CASSLDGTNPYEQYF.